These 11 T cell receptor beta chains came from one sample sequenced in a study of blood T cell repertoires in COVID-19. This table comes from immunoSEQ multiplex PCR, and its TCRdb copy is limited to in-frame clones, with some not included. The sample holds about 150,000 clones, nearly 80% seen once. Sequencing was carried out using peripheral blood. The receptors stem from a man older than 75 with acute or convalescent COVID-19.

This clone came up many times. V is TRBV11-2 and J is TRBJ1-6; D unclear. The CDR3 runs 14 residues. Trimming pared 7 bases from V and 7 bases from J, leaving 14 bases between. Germline assignment: CDR1 SGHAT and CDR2 FQNNGV. CDR3 in DNA: TGTGCCAGCACCGCTCAACCGGGAAATTCACCCCTCCACTTT. Its translation is CASTAQPGNSPLHF.

The chain links TRBV6-2 or TRBV6-3 to TRBJ1-4; 12 bases map to TRBD1. The CDR3 has 15 amino acids. J gave up 5 bases and V 6 bases, and 4 bases lay outside the gene matches. Germline V CDR1 and CDR2: MNHEY, SVGEGT. The CDR3 reads CASSRDRGQNEKLFF. The CDR3 DNA reads as TGTGCCAGCAGCCGGGACAGGGGGCAGAATGAAAAACTGTTTTTT.

The chain joins TRBV5-4 to TRBJ2-7; D is possibly TRBD2 (5 bases). Between the trimmed V and J ends, which lost 5 bases and 2 bases, there was a span of 14 bases. This CDR3 is built from 14 residues. Germline CDR1 is SGHNT and CDR2 is YYREEE (reference sequence). CDR3 loop: CASSYPGSPYEQYV. The CDR3 nucleotides are TGTGCCAGCAGTTATCCGGGAAGCCCCTACGAGCAGTACGTC.

The chain has TRBV12-3 or TRBV12-4 and TRBJ1-5; D unresolved. Deletions cut 4 bases from V and 2 bases from J, with 6 bases between. The CDR3 contains 13 residues. The CDR3: CASSSQGNQPQHF. The CDR3 DNA reads as TGTGCCAGCAGTTCTCAGGGCAATCAGCCCCAGCATTTT.

J is TRBJ1-2 and V is TRBV3-1 (or the pseudogene TRBV3-2); TRBD1 is a possible D gene (5 bases). V shed 8 bases and J shed 5 bases, with 9 bases lying between them. Germline CDR1 is LGHDT and CDR2 is YNNKEL (reference sequence). This CDR3 has 11 residues. CDR3 sequence (DNA): TGTGCCAGCGGGGGGGGATATGGCTACACCTTC. Protein sequence: CASGGGYGYTF.

The rearrangement links TRBV7-6 to TRBJ2-7; D uncertain. V shed 0 bases and J shed 1 base, with 4 bases lying between them. CDR3 length equals 13 residues. Germline V gene data show CDR1 as SGHVS and CDR2 as FNYEAQ. Here the CDR3 DNA reads TGTGCCAGCAGCTTAGCGCGTTCCTACGAGCAGTACTTC. Its translation: CASSLARSYEQYF.

This clone occurred once. The chain uses TRBV6-1 and TRBJ1-4; D not resolved. The CDR3 runs to 11 residues. Germline CDR1 reads MNHNS; CDR2 reads SASEGT. Trimming took 0 bases from V and 11 from J, leaving 4 bases between them. The CDR3 coding sequence is TGTGCCAGCAGTGAAGCCGGGAAACTGTTTTTT. Encoded protein: CASSEAGKLFF.

V usage is TRBV2 and J usage is TRBJ1-2; D gene unclear. Trimming took off 0 bases at V and 8 bases at J, with 13 bases between the two ends. Germline V gene sequence: CDR1 SNHLY, CDR2 FYNNEI. There are 14 residues in the CDR3. The CDR3 nucleotides read TGTGCCAGCAGTGAAGCCCGGGATGTGGGCGGCTACACCTTC. Its translation is CASSEARDVGGYTF.

This rearrangement joins TRBV28 to TRBJ2-5; 7 nucleotides agree with TRBD1. The CDR3 totals 15 residues. Germline-derived CDR1 and CDR2 are MDHEN and SYDVKM. V shed 4 bases, J shed 5 bases, and the junction held 10 bases outside the gene matches. The CDR3 region has the DNA TGTGCCAGCAGTTCTCCCTGGACAGGCTCGGAGACCCAGTACTTC. It yields the protein CASSSPWTGSETQYF.

This clone has just one count. The genes are TRBV30 and TRBJ2-7; no firm D call. Trimming stripped 2 bases from V and 4 bases from J, with 9 bases between. Per the germline V gene, CDR1 is GTSNPN and CDR2 is SVGIG (reference sequence). The CDR3 extends over 12 amino acids. The chain's CDR3 is CAWSPGPYEQYF. The CDR3, as DNA: TGTGCCTGGAGTCCAGGCCCTTACGAGCAGTACTTC.

The rearrangement uses TRBV7-3 and TRBJ2-5, with a tentative D call TRBD2 (7 bases). From germline, CDR1 is SGHTA and CDR2 FQGTGA. The V and J ends lost 6 bases and 4 bases respectively, with 18 bases between them. This CDR3 has 15 residues. The CDR3 nucleotides are TGTGCCAGCAGTGGTGTGGGGGGGCGCAGAGAGACCCAGTACTTC. Its translation is CASSGVGGRRETQYF.